The 29 T cell receptor beta chains in this list originate from one sample, sequenced in a study of resident and recirculating memory T cells in vitiligo. Clones were read by immunoSEQ multiplex PCR, and TCRdb kept only the in-frame ones, dropping some. The sample consists of 75,000 to 95,000 clones, roughly 94% of them appearing once. The source material was blood. These receptors were collected from a male donor with vitiligo.

J is TRBJ2-6 and V is TRBV6-1, with D perhaps matching TRBD1 (5 bases). Per the germline V gene, CDR1 is MNHNS and CDR2 is SASEGT. This CDR3 has 15 amino acids. The germline V and J ends were trimmed by 3 bases and 0 bases, with 6 bases remaining between them. The CDR3 spells CASSDRASGANVLTF. CDR3 DNA sequence: TGTGCCAGCAGTGACAGGGCCTCTGGGGCCAACGTCCTGACTTTC.

This chain joins TRBV27 and TRBJ2-4; 7 bases are a match to TRBD2. Germline V gene lookup returns CDR1 MNHEY and CDR2 SMNVEV (reference sequence). Trimming at V came to 8 bases and at J to 6 bases, leaving 7 bases not matched to a gene. The CDR3 runs 13 residues. As DNA, the CDR3 is TGTGCCAGCTCGGGAGGAGGAAGAAACATTCAGTACTTC. Translation: CASSGGGRNIQYF.

To note about this clone: Because the CDR3's place on the DNA is in doubt, the DNA is left out and the CDR3 is given as listed by TCRdb. The chain has TRBV2 and TRBJ1-1; the table assigns TRBD1, which was not confirmed against the DNA. From germline, CDR1 is SNHLY and CDR2 FYNNEI. Counting both end residues, the CDR3 totals 12 amino acids. CDR3: CASILDSTEAFF.

The chain employs TRBV14 and TRBJ1-1, with D maybe TRBD1 (5 bases). CDR3 length: 13 amino acids. V shed 0 bases and J shed 5 bases, with 7 bases lying between them. Germline V lookup: CDR1 SGHDN, CDR2 FVKESK. CDR3 sequence: CASSQDRVTEAFF. CDR3 DNA: TGTGCCAGCAGCCAAGACAGGGTTACTGAAGCTTTCTTT.

This chain uses TRBV2 with TRBJ2-1; 11 bases fit TRBD2. The V and J ends lost 5 bases and 9 bases, in that order; junction bases with no gene match: 12. Germline-derived CDR1 and CDR2 are SNHLY and FYNNEI. The length of the CDR3 is 16 residues. This chain's CDR3 is CASSPQGLAVRGEQFF. DNA for the CDR3: TGTGCCAGCAGTCCCCAGGGACTAGCGGTGCGCGGTGAGCAGTTCTTC.

V gene TRBV9 combines with J gene TRBJ1-1; 8 bases are shared with TRBD1. This CDR3 comprises 15 residues. After removal of 4 bases from V and 5 bases from J, the junction contained 10 bases not matched to a gene. The germline gives CDR1 SGDLS, CDR2 YYNGEE. The CDR3, as DNA: TGTGCCAGCAGCACAGACGGACAGGGCAAGACTGAAGCTTTCTTT. Its protein product is CASSTDGQGKTEAFF.

This chain joins TRBV7-8 and TRBJ1-1, with D possibly being TRBD1 (5 bases). CDR1 is SGHVS and CDR2 is FQNEAQ in the germline V gene. Trimming stripped 5 bases from V and 5 bases from J, with 15 bases between. This CDR3 contains 14 residues. The CDR3 DNA sequence: TGTGCCAGCAGCCCCCTGGACCGGGGGACTGAAGCTTTCTTT. Translating it yields CASSPLDRGTEAFF.

The rearrangement uses TRBV2 and TRBJ1-1; weak D call: TRBD1 (5 bases). The ends were cut back, 2 bases at V and 11 bases at J, with 12 bases in the middle. Germline assignment: CDR1 SNHLY and CDR2 FYNNEI. CDR3 length: 12 amino acids. CDR3 loop: CASSEQNRGAFF. CDR3 bases: TGTGCCAGCAGTGAACAGAACCGGGGGGCTTTCTTT. Filled out from reference TRBV2 and TRBJ1-1, the complete variable domain reads EPEVTQTPSHQVTQMGQEVILRCVPISNHLYFYWYRQILGQKVEFLVSFYNNEISEKSEIFDDQFSVERPDGSNFTLKIRSTKLEDSAMYFCASSEQNRGAFFGQGTRLTVV.

The V and J genes are TRBV27 and TRBJ1-1; 9 bases fit TRBD1. The ends lost 5 bases at V and 3 bases at J; junction bases unmatched: 7. The CDR3 consists of 15 residues. Per the germline V gene, CDR1 is MNHEY and CDR2 is SMNVEV (reference sequence). CDR3 coding DNA: TGTGCCAGCAGTGCGGACAGGGGAAAGGACACTGAAGCTTTCTTT. Its protein is CASSADRGKDTEAFF.

J is TRBJ2-1 and V is TRBV4-2; TRBD2 aligns across 11 bases. V dropped 1 base and J dropped 8; count of bases not matched to a gene: 4. The CDR3 covers 15 residues. Germline-derived CDR1 and CDR2 are LGHNA and YNFKEQ. CDR3 loop: CASSQGSGRADEQFF. The CDR3 DNA follows: TGTGCCAGCAGCCAAGGTAGCGGGAGGGCCGATGAGCAGTTCTTC.

The chain recombines TRBV7-9 with TRBJ1-1, with D tentatively TRBD1 (5 bases). The V and J ends lost 3 bases and 5 bases respectively, with 16 bases between them. The germline CDR1 and CDR2 sequences are SEHNR and FQNEAQ (reference sequence). This CDR3 is built from 15 residues. CDR3 coding DNA: TGTGCCAGCAGCTTCCCCCGGCGGGGGGGAACTGAAGCTTTCTTT. Its protein is CASSFPRRGGTEAFF.

The chain is built from TRBV6-5 and TRBJ2-7; D unresolved. The germline CDR1 and CDR2 sequences are MNHEY and SVGAGI. This CDR3 region has 12 residues. The V and J ends lost 6 bases and 3 bases respectively, with 9 bases between them. CDR3 nucleotide sequence: TGTGCCAGCAGCCCCCTAGGCTACGAGCAGTACTTC. Encoded protein: CASSPLGYEQYF.

The rearrangement joins TRBV28 to TRBJ1-5; D is unclear. V lost 6 bases and J lost 9, with 18 bases in between. This CDR3 spans 14 amino acids. Germline lookup yields CDR1 MDHEN and CDR2 SYDVKM. CDR3: CASSLSLVGRPQHF. The CDR3, as DNA: TGTGCCAGCAGCCTTTCCCTGGTCGGTCGGCCCCAGCATTTT. The complete variable domain, with remaining parts taken from reference TRBV28 and TRBJ1-5, reads DVKVTQSSRYLVKRTGEKVFLECVQDMDHENMFWYRQDPGLGLRLIYFSYDVKMKEKGDIPEGYSVSREKKERFSLILESASTNQTSMYLCASSLSLVGRPQHFGDGTRLSIL.

V and J are TRBV14 and TRBJ2-7; 10 bases match TRBD2. The CDR3 is 14 amino acids. Germline CDR1 SGHDN, CDR2 FVKESK. V was pared by 2 bases and J by 4 bases, with 2 bases of the junction left unmatched. As DNA, the CDR3 is TGTGCCAGCAGCCAAACTAGCGGGAATTACGAGCAGTACTTC. Translated, it gives CASSQTSGNYEQYF.

The genes are TRBV12-5 and TRBJ2-2; 9 bases are a match to TRBD1. Germline assignment: CDR1 LGHNT and CDR2 FRNRAP. This CDR3 region has 15 residues. The junction had 5 bases not matched to a gene; V was cut back by 7 bases and J by 2 bases. DNA for the CDR3: TGTGCTAGTGCCCCGGGACAGGGTAACACCGGGGAGCTGTTTTTT. Protein sequence: CASAPGQGNTGELFF.

The chain is built from TRBV5-6 and TRBJ2-7; TRBD1 aligns across 8 bases. CDR1 and CDR2 (germline): SGHDT, YYEEEE. The CDR3 is 14 amino acids. Trimming took 0 bases from V and 3 from J; bases not matched to a gene: 2. CDR3 nucleotide sequence: TGTGCCAGCAGCTTGGCTGGACAGGGCTACGAGCAGTACTTC. Its translation: CASSLAGQGYEQYF. The whole variable domain, filled in from reference TRBV5-6 and TRBJ2-7, reads DAGVTQSPTHLIKTRGQQVTLRCSPKSGHDTVSWYQQALGQGPQFIFQYYEEEERQRGNFPDRFSGHQFPNYSSELNVNALLLGDSALYLCASSLAGQGYEQYFGPGTRLTVT.

V is TRBV5-6 and J is TRBJ2-3, with D perhaps TRBD2 (5 bases). Germline V CDR1 and CDR2: SGHDT, YYEEEE. The V and J ends lost 1 base and 4 bases respectively, with 13 bases between them. This CDR3 has 15 amino acids. CDR3 in DNA: TGTGCCAGCAGCTTGAAACTAGGCGCGGCAGATACGCAGTATTTT. Translated, it gives CASSLKLGAADTQYF.

CDR3 protein: CASSRTLDSSGNTIYF. CDR3 bases: TGTGCCAGCAGCCGCACTCTGGACAGCTCTGGAAACACCATATATTTT. The J gene is TRBJ1-3, the V gene TRBV7-2; possibly TRBD1 for D (6 bases). V lost 5 bases, J lost 0 bases, and 14 bases lay in between. The germline gives CDR1 SGHTA, CDR2 FQGNSA. This CDR3 region has 16 residues.

In its sample, this clone was seen a few times. The rearrangement joins TRBV6-5 to TRBJ2-3; D perhaps matches TRBD2 (5 bases). This CDR3 has 15 residues. Trimming took off 4 bases at V and 4 bases at J, with 15 bases between the two ends. Germline V gives CDR1 MNHEY, CDR2 SVGAGI. The CDR3 sequence: CASSSRGRESDTQYF. The CDR3 DNA sequence: TGTGCCAGCAGTTCCCGGGGAAGGGAGTCAGATACGCAGTATTTT.

The V call is TRBV18, the J call TRBJ2-1; the D gene is possibly TRBD2 (5 bases). V was clipped by 4 bases and J by 4 bases, with 8 bases between them. Germline V gives CDR1 KGHSH, CDR2 LQKENI. The length of the CDR3 is 13 residues. The CDR3 loop reads CASSLGLYNEQFF. CDR3 DNA sequence: TGTGCCAGCTCACTCGGACTGTACAATGAGCAGTTCTTC.

CDR3 DNA: TGTGCCAGCAGCGTCGCCGGGACTAGGGTGATTCGGGGCACAGATACGCAGTATTTT. Its protein product is CASSVAGTRVIRGTDTQYF. The chain employs TRBV9 and TRBJ2-3; 8 bases match TRBD2. The ends lost 2 bases at V and 1 base at J; junction bases unmatched: 15. The germline CDR1 and CDR2 sequences are SGDLS and YYNGEE. The CDR3 spans 19 residues. The whole variable domain, remainder taken from reference TRBV9 and TRBJ2-3, is DSGVTQTPKHLITATGQRVTLRCSPRSGDLSVYWYQQSLDQGLQFLIQYYNGEERAKGNILERFSAQQFPDLHSELNLSSLELGDSALYFCASSVAGTRVIRGTDTQYFGPGTRLTVL.

The chain employs TRBV5-4 and TRBJ2-5; a weak D match, TRBD1 (6 bases). The V end was cut by 6 bases, the J end by 5 bases, with 14 bases between. This CDR3 region has 13 residues. Germline assignment: CDR1 SGHNT and CDR2 YYREEE (reference sequence). The CDR3 coding sequence is TGTGCCAGCACCACTAACAGGGCCGAGACCCAGTACTTC. Amino acid sequence: CASTTNRAETQYF.

This clone was seen only once. This chain joins TRBV11-3 and TRBJ1-1; TRBD1 aligns across 7 bases. The germline V gene has CDR1 SGHNT and CDR2 YENEEA. Trimming at V came to 2 bases and at J to 5 bases, leaving 5 bases not matched to a gene. This CDR3 has 14 residues. The CDR3 nucleotides read TGTGCCAGCAGCTTAACAGGGGTAAGAACTGAAGCTTTCTTT. Translated, it gives CASSLTGVRTEAFF.

The chain recombines TRBV4-1 with TRBJ2-3; TRBD2 matches 7 bases. The V segment lost 1 base and the J segment 4 bases; nucleotides outside the gene matches: 5. CDR3 length equals 15 residues. Germline CDR1 is MGHRA and CDR2 is YSYEKL. CDR3 loop: CASSQVGGGADTQYF. CDR3 nucleotide sequence: TGCGCCAGCAGCCAAGTAGGCGGGGGTGCAGATACGCAGTATTTT.

The V and J genes are TRBV15 and TRBJ2-5; 7 positions match TRBD2. J gave up 3 bases and V 1 base, and 5 bases lay outside the gene matches. Germline CDR1 is LNHNV and CDR2 is YYDKDF (reference sequence). The CDR3 has 15 residues. CDR3 protein: CATSRGLAAKETQYF. CDR3 coding DNA: TGTGCCACCAGCAGAGGGCTAGCGGCGAAAGAGACCCAGTACTTC.

This clone was recorded once. The rearrangement uses TRBV28 and TRBJ2-5, with TRBD1 identical over 7 bases. CDR1 and CDR2 (germline): MDHEN, SYDVKM. CDR3 length equals 15 residues. J was trimmed by 4 bases and V by 3 bases; bases with no gene match: 8. Here the CDR3 DNA reads TGTGCCAGCAGTTTCTATCGACAGGGCAGAGAGACCCAGTACTTC. Translation gives CASSFYRQGRETQYF.

This sequence joins TRBV5-4 and TRBJ1-4; D not resolved. The length of the CDR3 is 15 residues. Germline V gives CDR1 SGHNT, CDR2 YYREEE (reference sequence). Trimming pared 1 base from V and 2 bases from J, leaving 9 bases between. The CDR3 coding sequence is TGTGCCAGCAGCTTGAGAGGTCTGACTAATGAAAAACTGTTTTTT. It encodes CASSLRGLTNEKLFF.

The CDR3, as DNA: TGTGCCAGCAGTCCTGGACTAGCGGGAGAGGAGCAGTTCTTC. This translates into CASSPGLAGEEQFF. The V call is TRBV6-5, the J call TRBJ2-1; 13 positions match TRBD2. J was trimmed by 10 bases and V by 5 bases; bases with no gene match: 5. The CDR3 consists of 14 residues. The germline V gene encodes CDR1 MNHEY and CDR2 SVGAGI.

The chain has TRBV15 and TRBJ1-5; possible D gene TRBD1, 5 bases. V lost 1 base and J 2 bases, leaving 9 bases between the germline ends. Germline CDR1 LNHNV, CDR2 YYDKDF (reference sequence). The CDR3 length is 15 residues. CDR3 protein: CATSRGVRGNQPQHF. The CDR3 bases are TGTGCCACCAGCAGAGGTGTCAGGGGCAATCAGCCCCAGCATTTT. The full variable domain, with the rest looked up from reference TRBV15 and TRBJ1-5, is DAMVIQNPRYQVTQFGKPVTLSCSQTLNHNVMYWYQQKSSQAPKLLFHYYDKDFNNEADTPDNFQSRRPNTSFCFLDIRSPGLGDTAMYLCATSRGVRGNQPQHFGDGTRLSIL.